Below are 26 T cell receptor beta chains sequenced from a single sample in a study of cytomegalovirus exposure and HLA in healthy donors. Data came from immunoSEQ multiplex PCR; TCRdb stores just in-frame clones and leaves some out. Here the sample spans 20,000 to 25,000 clones, about 97% being singletons. The sequenced sample was PBMCs. Receptors were obtained from a man aged 25-40 years in good health and CMV-seropositive.

The J gene is TRBJ2-3, the V gene TRBV14, with TRBD2 matching 8 bases. Germline V gene sequence: CDR1 SGHDN, CDR2 FVKESK. V trimming: 2 bases; J trimming: 4 bases; junction bases outside the gene matches: 5. The CDR3 spans 15 residues. This chain's CDR3 is CASSQRPAGADTQYF. In nucleotides, the CDR3 is TGTGCCAGCAGCCAAAGACCAGCGGGAGCAGATACGCAGTATTTT.

The CDR3 protein is CASSGGTYEQYF. DNA of the CDR3: TGTGCCAGCAGTGGGGGGACCTACGAGCAGTACTTC. The chain recombines TRBV28 with TRBJ2-7, with a weak D call TRBD2 (6 bases). V was trimmed by 5 bases and J by 2 bases, leaving 7 bases between them. Germline loops: CDR1 MDHEN, CDR2 SYDVKM. The CDR3 contains 12 residues.

This chain links TRBV7-9 with TRBJ1-5; D gene ambiguous. There are 17 residues in the CDR3. Germline loops: CDR1 SEHNR, CDR2 FQNEAQ (reference sequence). V was clipped by 0 bases and J by 4 bases, with 16 bases between them. The CDR3 is CASSLAVSRGLNQPQHF. CDR3 DNA: TGTGCCAGCAGCTTAGCGGTGTCAAGAGGTCTTAATCAGCCCCAGCATTTT.

The chain couples TRBV10-3 to TRBJ2-7; 9 nucleotides line up with TRBD2. There are 15 residues in the CDR3. Trimming at V came to 10 bases and at J to 5 bases, leaving 15 bases not matched to a gene. Per the germline V gene, CDR1 is ENHRY and CDR2 is SYGVKD. The CDR3 sequence is CATAFSGRGVDEQYF. In nucleotides, the CDR3 is TGTGCCACCGCCTTTAGCGGGAGAGGTGTCGACGAGCAGTACTTC.

The rearrangement links TRBV28 to TRBJ2-4; perhaps TRBD2 as D (6 bases). V was trimmed by 5 bases and J by 8 bases, leaving 22 bases between them. CDR1 and CDR2 (germline): MDHEN, SYDVKM. The CDR3 has 16 amino acids. The CDR3 nucleotides read TGTGCCAGCAGTCAACTTTTTCGGGACTTACCGGACATTCAGTACTTC. This gives the protein CASSQLFRDLPDIQYF.

The chain joins TRBV6-5 to TRBJ1-5; a weak D match, TRBD1 (5 bases). V lost 2 bases to trimming and J lost 1 base, with 6 bases between them. This CDR3 contains 14 residues. Germline V gene sequence: CDR1 MNHEY, CDR2 SVGAGI. The CDR3 is CASSYGGSNQPQHF. In DNA form, the CDR3 reads TGTGCCAGCAGTTACGGGGGGAGCAATCAGCCCCAGCATTTT.

This clone was detected only once. The V and J genes are TRBV7-3 and TRBJ2-1; TRBD2 aligns across 10 bases. J lost 9 bases, V lost 1 base, and 15 bases had no gene match. This CDR3 is 18 amino acids long. CDR1 is SGHTA, CDR2 FQGTGA, per germline. The DNA of the CDR3 is TGTGCCAGCAGCTTAAGTCCCATGATAGCGGGAGGCTTGAGTGAGCAGTTCTTC. It is translated as CASSLSPMIAGGLSEQFF.

The chain has TRBV27 and TRBJ2-5; D gene uncertain. Germline CDR1 reads MNHEY; CDR2 reads SMNVEV (reference sequence). The V gene lost 0 bases and the J gene lost 5 bases, with 7 bases spanning the gap. The length of the CDR3 is 13 residues. The CDR3 sequence is CASSLSRGETQYF. In nucleotides, the CDR3 is TGTGCCAGCAGTTTATCGCGCGGCGAGACCCAGTACTTC.

The rearrangement uses TRBV28 and TRBJ1-4; no definite D call. The CDR3 loop spans 16 amino acids. V was pared by 5 bases and J by 0 bases, with 13 bases between. Germline CDR1 MDHEN, CDR2 SYDVKM. The CDR3 region is CASSNWGGTTNEKLFF. CDR3 nucleotide sequence: TGTGCCAGCAGTAACTGGGGAGGCACAACTAATGAAAAACTGTTTTTT.

The rearrangement uses TRBV25-1 and TRBJ2-1; D possibly corresponds to TRBD1 (5 bases). V dropped 2 bases and J dropped 12 bases, with 14 bases sitting between them. CDR1 MGHDK and CDR2 SYGVNS come from the germline V gene. There are 13 residues in the CDR3. CDR3 protein: CASSERSTGWQFF. For the CDR3, the DNA is TGTGCCAGCAGTGAAAGATCTACAGGATGGCAGTTCTTC.

The chain couples TRBV10-1 to TRBJ2-1; TRBD2 matches at 10 bases. V dropped 6 bases and J dropped 8; count of bases not matched to a gene: 4. Looked up from germline, CDR1 is WNHNN and CDR2 is SYGVQD (reference sequence). This CDR3 has 13 residues. In DNA form, the CDR3 reads TGCGCCAGCAGAGGGCTAGCGGGAGATGAGCAGTTCTTC. Amino acids: CASRGLAGDEQFF.

The chain joins TRBV28 to TRBJ1-2; D gene unclear. This CDR3 comprises 14 residues. The germline gives CDR1 MDHEN, CDR2 SYDVKM. Trimming cost V 5 bases and J 4 bases, with 14 bases left between them. The DNA for the CDR3 is TGTGCCAGCAGTCCTAAGTACCGTGGCTATGGCTACACCTTC. The encoded protein is CASSPKYRGYGYTF.

The chain joins TRBV10-3 to TRBJ2-3; 11 bases agree with TRBD2. Unmatched junction bases numbered 14, after V lost 6 bases and J lost 0 bases. The CDR3 loop spans 19 amino acids. CDR1 is ENHRY and CDR2 is SYGVKD in the germline V gene. The CDR3 loop reads CAISGDSGRARASTDTQYF. The CDR3 DNA is TGTGCCATCAGCGGGGATAGCGGGAGGGCCCGGGCAAGCACAGATACGCAGTATTTT.

This clone occurred once. The chain links TRBV6-6 to TRBJ2-2; a possible D gene is TRBD1 (5 bases). The germline V gene has CDR1 MNHNY and CDR2 SVGAGI (reference sequence). Deletions cut 2 bases from V and 0 bases from J, with 10 bases between. This CDR3 is built from 16 residues. CDR3 coding DNA: TGTGCCAGCAGTTACGGGGCAGCCGCGAACACCGGGGAGCTGTTTTTT. Its translation is CASSYGAAANTGELFF.

This sequence joins TRBV4-3 and TRBJ2-1; TRBD2 is a possible D gene (5 bases). Germline V CDR1 and CDR2: LGHNA, YSLEER. Trimming took 2 bases from V and 4 from J, leaving 15 bases between them. CDR3 length equals 16 residues. CDR3 bases: TGCGCCAGCAGCCAATCGGGATCTTGGGGTTACAATGAGCAGTTCTTC. This translates into CASSQSGSWGYNEQFF.

This rearrangement joins TRBV6-6 to TRBJ1-2; a weak D match, TRBD1 (5 bases). V dropped 7 bases and J dropped 7 bases, with 13 bases sitting between them. The CDR3 runs to 12 residues. The germline V gene encodes CDR1 MNHNY and CDR2 SVGAGI (reference sequence). Written as DNA, the CDR3 is TGTGCCAGCATCCTTGGGGGGGGTGGCTACACCTTC. Its translation is CASILGGGGYTF.

This clone appeared once. The chain combines TRBV7-9 with TRBJ2-7; TRBD1 agrees at 8 bases. The CDR3 totals 13 residues. CDR1 and CDR2 (germline): SEHNR, FQNEAQ (reference sequence). The V gene end was trimmed by 10 bases and the J gene end by 6 bases; junction bases not matched to a gene: 11. The CDR3 DNA sequence: TGTGCCACCCAATACAGGGGGTCTACCGAGCAGTACTTC. Protein sequence: CATQYRGSTEQYF.

This chain connects TRBV5-4 to TRBJ2-1; D unclear. The CDR3 spans 13 residues. V was cut by 5 bases and J by 7 bases, with 13 bases left in between. The germline CDR1 and CDR2 sequences are SGHNT and YYREEE (reference sequence). In DNA, the CDR3 is TGTGCCAGCAGTTCCGCTAGTAGGAATGAGCAGTTCTTC. It codes for CASSSASRNEQFF.

This sequence joins TRBV6-5 and TRBJ2-7, with 9 bases that match TRBD1. This CDR3 is built from 15 residues. Germline values: CDR1 MNHEY, CDR2 SVGAGI. J lost 3 bases, V lost 0 bases, and 3 bases had no gene match. The CDR3 region has the DNA TGTGCCAGCAGTTACTCGTGGACAGGGGACTACGAGCAGTACTTC. Its translation: CASSYSWTGDYEQYF.

V and J are TRBV9 and TRBJ2-2; TRBD2 is a possible D gene (5 bases). This CDR3 region has 14 residues. The germline CDR1 and CDR2 sequences are SGDLS and YYNGEE. Trimming stripped 2 bases from V and 2 bases from J, with 7 bases between. CDR3 amino acids: CASSVRGNTGELFF. The CDR3 region has the DNA TGTGCCAGCAGCGTTCGGGGAAACACCGGGGAGCTGTTTTTT.

The chain employs TRBV7-8 and TRBJ2-4; tentatively, D is TRBD2 (5 bases). Trimming removed 4 bases at V and 2 bases at J, with 15 bases between. The germline V gene encodes CDR1 SGHVS and CDR2 FQNEAQ. The CDR3 is 16 amino acids. CDR3 protein: CASSSRATSSKNIQYF. The CDR3 bases are TGTGCCAGCAGCTCGAGAGCCACTAGTTCCAAAAACATTCAGTACTTC.

Written as DNA, the CDR3 is TGTGCCAGCAGCCAAAAACCAGGACAGGGAGATGAAAAACTGTTTTTT. It translates to CASSQKPGQGDEKLFF. The chain links TRBV13 to TRBJ1-4, with TRBD1 matching over 8 bases. The CDR3 has 16 residues. Germline CDR1 reads PRHDT; CDR2 reads FYEKMQ (reference sequence). V lost 5 bases and J lost 6; bases outside the gene matches: 11.

The V and J genes are TRBV27 and TRBJ2-7, with a possible D match to TRBD2 (7 bases). This CDR3 has 14 residues. Germline assignment: CDR1 MNHEY and CDR2 SMNVEV (reference sequence). Trimming took off 5 bases at V and 5 bases at J, with 16 bases between the two ends. The CDR3 DNA reads TGTGCCAGCAGTCAGGGGCTGGCGGGAGACGAGCAGTACTTC. This gives the protein CASSQGLAGDEQYF.

The chain is built from TRBV29-1 and TRBJ1-1, with TRBD1 as a possible D gene (5 bases). The V gene lost 2 bases and the J gene lost 0 bases, with 13 bases spanning the gap. The CDR3 is 15 amino acids. CDR1 SQVTM and CDR2 ANQGSEA come from the germline V gene. CDR3 DNA sequence: TGCAGCGTTGAAAGGTCGGGGGAGGTGAACACTGAAGCTTTCTTT. It translates to CSVERSGEVNTEAFF.

Written as DNA, the CDR3 is TGTGCCAGCAGTCAAGACACGAACACTGAAGCTTTCTTT. Translated, it gives CASSQDTNTEAFF. The chain couples TRBV7-6 to TRBJ1-1; no reliable D call. There are 13 residues in the CDR3. Looked up from germline, CDR1 is SGHVS and CDR2 is FNYEAQ. V lost 6 bases, J lost 1 base, and 9 bases lay in between.

V gene TRBV27 combines with J gene TRBJ1-1; D is unclear. The germline gives CDR1 MNHEY, CDR2 SMNVEV (reference sequence). Trimming pared 6 bases from V and 4 bases from J, leaving 15 bases between. This CDR3 contains 14 residues. CDR3 residues: CASSSAPRGTEAFF. The DNA for the CDR3 is TGTGCCAGCAGCTCGGCCCCCCGGGGCACTGAAGCTTTCTTT.